Each of the 26 T cell receptor beta chains below was sequenced from the same sample in a study of T cell clonality in common variable immunodeficiency. Broader study findings: Reportedly, TCR beta sequences from common variable immunodeficiency showed fewer deletions and N-nucleotide insertions.

TCRdb's copy holds only in-frame clones and misses some; the assay was immunoSEQ multiplex PCR. Observed are about 20,000 clones, no singletons, with the top ten taking 2% to 3%. No antigen has been assigned to these receptors. Material: peripheral blood mononuclear cells. These receptors originate from a human donor with common variable immunodeficiency.

The sequenced part of the CDR3 DNA is TGTGCCAGCAGCTTATGGGGGGGGAACTACAATGAG. This translates into CASSLWGGNYNE. The CDR3, in full, reads CASSLWGGNYNEQFF. The chain has TRBV7-2 and TRBJ2-1, with 7 bases lining up with TRBD2. From the germline J gene comes the end of the CDR3, since the read stops 3 residues before it. The ends lost 2 bases at V and 3 bases at J; junction bases unmatched: 4. Germline loops: CDR1 SGHTA, CDR2 FQGNSA. CDR3 length: 15 amino acids.

A word on this clone: The DNA ends 3 residues before the CDR3 does, and the rest of the CDR3 is filled in from the germline J gene. V usage is TRBV7-8 and J usage is TRBJ2-5; 7 bases agree with TRBD2. V gave up 3 bases and J gave up 1 base; unmatched junction bases: 5. CDR3 length: 15 amino acids. Germline assignment: CDR1 SGHVS and CDR2 FQNEAQ. This CDR3 is CASSFRGVSQETQYF. The DNA read from the CDR3 is TGTGCCAGCAGCTTTCGGGGGGTGAGCCAAGAGACC.

This clone was detected only a few times. The read comes to an end 3 residues before the CDR3 does, leaving the germline J gene to fill in the end. This chain uses TRBV7-7 with TRBJ2-1; 10 positions agree with TRBD2. There are 15 residues in the CDR3. Germline V gene sequence: CDR1 SSHAT, CDR2 FNYEAQ (reference sequence). Trimming took 1 base from V and 6 from J; bases not matched to a gene: 3. CDR3 sequence: CASSLEAGGRNEQFF. Partial CDR3 DNA: TGTGCCAGCAGCTTAGAAGCGGGGGGGCGCAATGAG.

On this clone itself: With the read ending 3 residues before the CDR3 end, the germline J gene is used to fill in that end. V and J are TRBV20-1 and TRBJ2-5; 8 bases are a match to TRBD2. After removal of 5 bases from V and 4 bases from J, the junction contained 6 bases not matched to a gene. CDR3 length: 13 amino acids. Germline-derived CDR1 and CDR2 are DFQATT and SNEGSKA (reference sequence). The CDR3 bases that were read are TGCAGTGCTGAGCGGGAGTTGCGAGAGACC. Translating it yields CSAERELRET. The full CDR3 is CSAERELRETQYF.

Regarding this clone: The read halts 3 residues ahead of the CDR3 end, with the missing end drawn from the germline J gene. The genes are TRBV7-9 and TRBJ2-6; no firm D call. This CDR3 is built from 15 residues. V lost 7 bases and J lost 2, with 12 bases in between. The germline V gene has CDR1 SEHNR and CDR2 FQNEAQ (reference sequence). The CDR3 bases that were read are TGTGCCAGCATCGAGCTTGACACTGGGGCCAACGTC. Its translation: CASIELDTGANV. The full CDR3 is CASIELDTGANVLTF.

Points on this clone: The read is 3 residues too short to cover the CDR3 end, so that end is filled in from the germline J gene. V usage is TRBV7-8 and J usage is TRBJ2-3, with D unresolved. V lost 3 bases and J lost 4, with 20 bases in between. This CDR3 has 17 amino acids. Per germline, CDR1 SGHVS and CDR2 FQNEAQ. The CDR3 loop is CASSFRGFYSPPDTQYF. The sequenced part of the CDR3 DNA is TGTGCCAGCAGCTTTCGAGGCTTTTACAGTCCCCCAGATACG. Drawing the rest from reference TRBV7-8 and TRBJ2-3, the complete variable domain is GAGVSQSPRYKVAKRGQDVALRCDPISGHVSLFWYQQALGQGPEFLTYFQNEAQLDKSGLPSDRFFAERPEGSVSTLKIQRTQQEDSAVYLCASSFRGFYSPPDTQYFGPGTRLTVL.

With regard to this clone: The read finishes 3 residues shy of the CDR3 end, and the germline J gene is used to complete it. The chain recombines TRBV6-2 or TRBV6-3 with TRBJ2-1; 8 bases match TRBD1. Germline trimming cut 6 bases from V and 7 bases from J; bases unmatched to any gene: 11. Germline V lookup: CDR1 MNHEY, CDR2 SVGEGT. The length of the CDR3 is 15 residues. The CDR3 reads CASRNGWTGWNEQFF. CDR3 bases read: TGTGCCAGCAGGAACGGATGGACAGGGTGGAATGAG.

Comment on this clone: Read data end 3 residues before the CDR3 end; the end is taken from the germline J gene. The chain employs TRBV19 and TRBJ1-2, with D maybe TRBD1 (5 bases). This CDR3 is built from 14 residues. Germline assignment: CDR1 LNHDA and CDR2 SQIVND (reference sequence). Between the trimmed V and J ends, which lost 1 base and 2 bases, there was a span of 8 bases. The part of the CDR3 DNA that was read is TGTGCCAGTAGTATAGTTCCAGGGAACTATGGC. Its protein is CASSIVPGNYG. The complete CDR3 reads CASSIVPGNYGYTF.

This clone has only a few counts. CDR3 loop: CASSIDRRTENTEAFF. Partial CDR3 DNA: TGTGCCAGTAGTATAGATCGGCGGACAGAGAACACTGAA. The chain couples TRBV19 to TRBJ1-1, with D maybe TRBD1 (6 bases). The CDR3 extends 3 residues past the end of the read, so its final part is completed from the germline J gene. Germline loops: CDR1 LNHDA, CDR2 SQIVND (reference sequence). The CDR3 consists of 16 residues. Trimming took off 0 bases at V and 1 base at J, with 12 bases between the two ends.

This clone has just a few counts. The read ends 3 residues before the CDR3 terminus; that terminus is restored from the germline J gene. The chain uses TRBV19 and TRBJ1-5, with D hard to call. The germline V and J ends were trimmed by 6 bases and 0 bases, with 15 bases remaining between them. CDR3 length: 16 residues. Germline V lookup: CDR1 LNHDA, CDR2 SQIVND (reference sequence). The sequenced part of the CDR3 DNA is TGTGCCAGTAGGTCCCTCACTTCGGGTAGCAATCAGCCC. Amino acids: CASRSLTSGSNQP. The whole CDR3 region reads CASRSLTSGSNQPQHF.

This clone was seen more than once but under ten times. A read error may account for a junction end that differs from germline. The read terminates 3 residues ahead of where the CDR3 ends, so the germline J gene completes it. The chain couples TRBV7-2 to TRBJ1-6; no definite D call. Germline assignment: CDR1 SGHTA and CDR2 FQGNSA. The CDR3 length is 14 residues. The DNA read from the CDR3 is TGTGCCAGCAGCTTAAGCTCCTATAAGTCACCC. It specifies CASSLSSYKSP. The whole CDR3 sequence is CASSLSSYKSPLHF.

This clone came up a few times. Read coverage stops 3 residues before the CDR3 terminus; the germline J gene supplies the remainder. The J gene is TRBJ2-5, the V gene TRBV2; 8 nucleotides align to TRBD2. Germline V gene data show CDR1 as SNHLY and CDR2 as FYNNEI. After removal of 7 bases from V and 4 bases from J, the junction contained 11 bases not matched to a gene. The CDR3 spans 15 residues. Partial CDR3 DNA: TGTGCCAGCAAACTCGACGAGCGGGGGCCAGAGACC. Its translation: CASKLDERGPET. The CDR3 in full is CASKLDERGPETQYF. The variable domain in full, completed from reference TRBV2 and TRBJ2-5, reads EPEVTQTPSHQVTQMGQEVILRCVPISNHLYFYWYRQILGQKVEFLVSFYNNEISEKSEIFDDQFSVERPDGSNFTLKIRSTKLEDSAMYFCASKLDERGPETQYFGPGTRLLVL.

About this clone: Read sequence stops 3 residues before the CDR3 end, and the germline J gene provides the missing end. This chain uses TRBV7-6 with TRBJ2-5; 9 bases are shared with TRBD2. Per germline, CDR1 SGHVS and CDR2 FNYEAQ. The CDR3 length is 15 residues. V lost 6 bases to trimming and J lost 1 base; unmatched junction nucleotides: 6. The CDR3 here is CASSPGLAPQETQYF. The part of the CDR3 DNA that was read is TGTGCCAGCAGTCCGGGACTAGCCCCCCAAGAGACC.

This clone appeared a few times. The read ends 3 residues early relative to the CDR3; the germline J gene fills the gap. Other nucleotide sequences in the sample specify the same CDR3. This sequence joins TRBV7-2 and TRBJ2-5, with D possibly matching TRBD2 (5 bases). The germline V gene has CDR1 SGHTA and CDR2 FQGNSA. V was shortened by 4 bases and J by 5 bases, with 8 bases between the two germline ends. This CDR3 region has 12 residues. The CDR3 DNA, read in part, is TGTGCCAGCAGCTCTAGCAGGGAGACC. Its protein product is CASSSSRET. The full CDR3 reads CASSSSRETQYF.

This clone has just a few counts. The read is 3 residues too short to cover the CDR3 end, so that end is filled in from the germline J gene. V and J are TRBV7-2 and TRBJ1-1, with D perhaps matching TRBD1 (5 bases). Trimming took 5 bases from V and 1 from J, leaving 14 bases between them. There are 15 residues in the CDR3. The V gene's germline CDR1 is SGHTA and CDR2 FQGNSA. The covered CDR3 bases are TGTGCCAGCAGCCGATTTGGGGGGGAGAACACTGAA. Protein product: CASSRFGGENTE. The CDR3 in its entirety is CASSRFGGENTEAFF. Full variable domain (missing parts from reference TRBV7-2 and TRBJ1-1): GAGVSQSPSNKVTEKGKDVELRCDPISGHTALYWYRQSLGQGLEFLIYFQGNSAPDKSGLPSDRFSAERTGGSVSTLTIQRTQQEDSAVYLCASSRFGGENTEAFFGQGTRLTVV.

Notes on this clone: The CDR3 goes on 3 residues after the read ends, and that part is filled in from the germline J gene. The J gene is TRBJ2-3, the V gene TRBV7-9, with 8 bases identical to TRBD2. The V gene end was trimmed by 2 bases and the J gene end by 5 bases; junction bases not matched to a gene: 0. CDR3 length equals 13 residues. Germline-derived CDR1 and CDR2 are SEHNR and FQNEAQ (reference sequence). CDR3 bases read: TGTGCCAGCAGCTTAAGCGGGGGAGATACG. Translation: CASSLSGGDT. The full CDR3 sequence reads CASSLSGGDTQYF.

This clone was found a few times. One end of the junction is discordant with germline, which a read error may explain. From the germline J gene comes the end of the CDR3, since the read stops 3 residues before it. J is TRBJ2-3 and V is TRBV7-3, with a possible D match to TRBD2 (6 bases). The length of the CDR3 is 20 residues. Per the germline V gene, CDR1 is SGHTA and CDR2 is FQGTGA. The CDR3 DNA, read in part, is TGTGCCAGCAGCCTAACTCGACCCCATCGGGCGGGATCCCACACAGATACG. Amino acid sequence: CASSLTRPHRAGSHTDT. The entire CDR3 protein reads CASSLTRPHRAGSHTDTQYF.

A word on this clone: The read ends 3 residues early relative to the CDR3; the germline J gene fills the gap. The rearrangement uses TRBV18 and TRBJ2-2, with 9 nucleotides matching TRBD1. The germline V gene encodes CDR1 KGHSH and CDR2 LQKENI. The CDR3 is made up of 17 amino acids. V lost 1 base to trimming and J lost 2 bases; unmatched junction nucleotides: 5. The CDR3 bases that were read are TGTGCCAGCTCACCACTCGGACAGGGGACTAACACCGGGGAG. Amino acids: CASSPLGQGTNTGE. The full CDR3 reads CASSPLGQGTNTGELFF.

Notes on this clone: The CDR3 goes on 3 residues after the read ends, and that part is filled in from the germline J gene. The V and J genes are TRBV5-1 and TRBJ2-5, with TRBD2 matching 7 bases. Germline loops: CDR1 SGHRS, CDR2 YFSETQ. With V trimmed by 4 bases and J by 2 bases, 8 bases remained unmatched. The CDR3 length is 15 residues. The CDR3 region is CASSIHGGMQETQYF. Incomplete CDR3 DNA: TGCGCCAGCAGCATTCACGGGGGGATGCAAGAGACC.

This clone was counted between two and nine times. This CDR3 is CASSFSSNQPQHF. The CDR3 DNA, read in part, is TGTGCCAGCAGCTTCTCGAGCAATCAGCCC. V usage is TRBV7-2 and J usage is TRBJ1-5, with D unresolved. Read sequence stops 3 residues before the CDR3 end, and the germline J gene provides the missing end. With 3 bases removed from V and 1 base from J, the gap between germline ends came to 4 bases. The CDR3 consists of 13 residues. Germline lookup yields CDR1 SGHTA and CDR2 FQGNSA.

As to this clone: The CDR3 end falls 3 residues outside the read, so it is completed with the germline J gene. The rearrangement joins TRBV7-9 to TRBJ1-1; no reliable D call. This CDR3 contains 15 residues. Germline assignment: CDR1 SEHNR and CDR2 FQNEAQ (reference sequence). V gave up 2 bases and J gave up 2 bases, with 12 bases separating them. CDR3 sequence reads: CASSLSALRNTEAFF. CDR3 DNA (partial): TGTGCCAGCAGCTTATCTGCACTTAGAAACACTGAA.

About this clone itself: The read gets to within 3 residues of the CDR3 end, and the germline J gene fills in the rest. V usage is TRBV19 and J usage is TRBJ2-5, with 9 bases matching TRBD2. V was clipped by 3 bases and J by 4 bases; unmatched bases: 3. The germline V gene encodes CDR1 LNHDA and CDR2 SQIVND (reference sequence). CDR3 length: 14 residues. CDR3 DNA (partial): TGTGCCAGTAGTATCGCGGGGGGGCTAGAGACC. It encodes CASSIAGGLET. In full, the CDR3 reads CASSIAGGLETQYF.

This clone showed up just a few times. The CDR3 end lies 3 residues beyond the end of the read and is filled in from the germline J gene. This sequence joins TRBV7-2 and TRBJ1-2; TRBD1 might be the D (6 bases). Trimming stripped 1 base from V and 3 bases from J, with 12 bases between. CDR1 is SGHTA and CDR2 is FQGNSA in the germline V gene. The CDR3 has 15 residues. Here the CDR3 reads CASSLVMGADYGYTF. CDR3 bases read: TGTGCCAGCAGCTTAGTAATGGGGGCGGACTATGGC.

This clone was picked up a small number of times. The sequenced CDR3 bases are TGTGCCAGTAGTATGGGTCTGACAGCAGATACG. As protein: CASSMGLTADT. The CDR3 reads in full as CASSMGLTADTQYF. J is TRBJ2-3 and V is TRBV19, with D possibly matching TRBD1 (5 bases). The CDR3 extends 3 residues past the end of the read, so its final part is completed from the germline J gene. The CDR3 consists of 14 residues. The germline V gene encodes CDR1 LNHDA and CDR2 SQIVND (reference sequence). The V end lost 3 bases, the J end lost 4 bases, and 11 bases lay between the germline ends. The full variable domain, completed using reference TRBV19 and TRBJ2-3, is DGGITQSPKYLFRKEGQNVTLSCEQNLNHDAMYWYRQDPGQGLRLIYYSQIVNDFQKGDIAEGYSVSREKKESFPLTVTSAQKNPTAFYLCASSMGLTADTQYFGPGTRLTVL.

Concerning this clone itself: The sequence runs out 3 residues before the end of the CDR3; the remainder is reconstructed from the germline J gene. This sequence joins TRBV7-2 and TRBJ2-2, with D perhaps matching TRBD1 (6 bases). The CDR3 runs to 14 residues. Germline V gene lookup returns CDR1 SGHTA and CDR2 FQGNSA. V lost 8 bases, J lost 1 base, and 11 bases lay in between. The CDR3 DNA, read in part, is TGTGCCAGCCTGAAGGGACAGAACACCGGGGAG. Its translation is CASLKGQNTGE. The entire CDR3 protein is CASLKGQNTGELFF.

There are a few counts of this clone. A read error may account for a junction end that differs from germline. Read sequence stops 3 residues before the CDR3 end, and the germline J gene provides the missing end. This chain uses TRBV7-9 with TRBJ2-1; 7 bases line up with TRBD1. The germline V gene has CDR1 SEHNR and CDR2 FQNEAQ (reference sequence). The CDR3 runs to 13 residues. CDR3 residues: CSSRSLGGDEQFF. The CDR3 bases that were read are TGTTCCAGCAGATCTCTAGGGGGCGATGAG.